This passage covers 7 T cell receptor beta chains from one sample sequenced in a study of neurological immune-mediated disorders. TCRdb ran MiXCR on the 5' RACE reads and lists one entry per CDR3 protein. In the table there are 110,000 or so distinct CDR3 sequences, about 3.4% of which are singletons. The sample was PBMCs. The source is a woman in her 30s with multiple sclerosis.

This clonotype has at least ten counts. The chain couples TRBV7-6 to TRBJ2-1; 9 bases map to TRBD1. The CDR3 covers 16 residues. Germline V CDR1 and CDR2: SGHVS, FNYEAQ. J lost 7 bases, V lost 1 base, and 8 bases had no gene match. The CDR3 reads CASSLEGQGIYNEQFF. The CDR3, as DNA: TGTGCCAGCAGCTTAGAGGGACAGGGAATCTATAATGAGCAGTTCTTC.

There are many counts of this clonotype. This chain joins TRBV10-2 and TRBJ2-5; TRBD2 aligns across 11 bases. Losses at the gene ends were 7 bases for V and 5 bases for J; bases not matched to a gene: 12. Germline CDR1 and CDR2: WSHSY and SAAADI. This CDR3 has 16 residues. The CDR3 DNA follows: TGCGCCAGCACCCCCCAAGAACTAGCGGGGGAGGAGACCCAGTACTTC. Protein sequence: CASTPQELAGEETQYF.

CDR3 DNA sequence: TGCAGCGTAGCGACATATAACACTGAAGCTTTCTTT. It yields the protein CSVATYNTEAFF. J is TRBJ1-1 and V is TRBV29-1; D not resolved. This CDR3 region has 12 residues. With 6 bases removed from V and 2 bases from J, the gap between germline ends came to 10 bases. CDR1 SQVTM and CDR2 ANQGSEA come from the germline V gene.

This clonotype was recorded many times. This chain joins TRBV20-1 and TRBJ2-2; D is undetermined. Germline values: CDR1 DFQATT, CDR2 SNEGSKA (reference sequence). The CDR3 runs 14 residues. V was trimmed by 1 base and J by 0 bases, leaving 6 bases between them. This CDR3 is CSARGIPNTGELFF. CDR3 DNA: TGCAGTGCTAGAGGCATTCCGAACACCGGGGAGCTGTTTTTT.

This clonotype was seen at least ten times. The chain employs TRBV20-1 and TRBJ2-1, with D tentatively TRBD2 (5 bases). CDR3 length equals 13 residues. The germline V and J ends were trimmed by 0 bases and 6 bases, with 9 bases remaining between them. The germline V gene has CDR1 DFQATT and CDR2 SNEGSKA (reference sequence). CDR3 coding DNA: TGCAGTGCTAGAGACGGACTCAGCAATGAGCAGTTCTTC. Its translation: CSARDGLSNEQFF.

This clonotype was seen repeatedly, ten times or more. The J gene is TRBJ1-2, the V gene TRBV7-2; unclear D gene. The CDR3 is made up of 16 amino acids. Per germline, CDR1 SGHTA and CDR2 FQGNSA. V was clipped by 5 bases and J by 4 bases, with 20 bases between them. The CDR3 sequence: CASSTLGGHRPYGYTF. In DNA, the CDR3 is TGTGCCAGCAGCACACTCGGAGGCCATCGACCCTATGGCTACACCTTC.

This clonotype is medium-sized within its sample. The rearrangement uses TRBV7-2 and TRBJ2-1; the D is unclear. Germline lookup yields CDR1 SGHTA and CDR2 FQGNSA. CDR3 length: 16 amino acids. Trimming removed 4 bases at V and 0 bases at J, with 13 bases between. CDR3 protein: CASSSRLRSSYNEQFF. CDR3 in DNA: TGTGCCAGCAGCTCTAGACTCCGGAGCTCCTACAATGAGCAGTTCTTC.